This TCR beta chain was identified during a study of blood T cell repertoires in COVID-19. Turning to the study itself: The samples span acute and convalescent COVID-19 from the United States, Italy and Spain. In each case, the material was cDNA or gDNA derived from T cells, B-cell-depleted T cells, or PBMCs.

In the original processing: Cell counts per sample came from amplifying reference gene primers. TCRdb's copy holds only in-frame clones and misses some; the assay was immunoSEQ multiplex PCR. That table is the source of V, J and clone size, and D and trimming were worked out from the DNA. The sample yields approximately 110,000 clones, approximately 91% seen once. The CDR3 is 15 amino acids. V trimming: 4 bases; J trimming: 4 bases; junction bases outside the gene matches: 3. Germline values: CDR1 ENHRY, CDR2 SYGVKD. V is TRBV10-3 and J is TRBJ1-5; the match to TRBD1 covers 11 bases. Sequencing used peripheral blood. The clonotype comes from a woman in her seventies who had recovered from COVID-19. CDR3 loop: CAISGGTGGNQPQHF. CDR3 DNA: TGTGCCATCAGTGGGGGGACAGGGGGGAATCAGCCCCAGCATTTT.